This passage covers 24 T cell receptor beta chains from one sample sequenced in a study of identical twins. TCRdb redid the calling of the 5' RACE reads with MiXCR, one entry per CDR3 protein. Among roughly 720,000 distinct CDR3 sequences listed, 18% were seen once. This same sample was also taken into another study, of T cells expressing NK-cell markers.

The sequencing sample was made of PBMCs. Receptor source: a woman under 30 in good health.

This clonotype has just a few counts. The J gene is TRBJ2-7, the V gene TRBV5-1; D not resolved. This CDR3 comprises 16 residues. V lost 5 bases and J 6 bases, leaving 24 bases between the germline ends. Germline CDR1 reads SGHRS; CDR2 reads YFSETQ. Written as DNA, the CDR3 is TGCGCCAGCAGTGATGGGTCAGTTGGCTCTCTGGTCGAGCAGTACTTC. It encodes CASSDGSVGSLVEQYF.

This clonotype showed up just a few times. The chain recombines TRBV3-1 with TRBJ2-3; tentatively, D is TRBD2 (5 bases). V lost 0 bases and J lost 0, with 10 bases in between. The CDR3 contains 16 residues. The germline gives CDR1 LGHDT, CDR2 YNNKEL (reference sequence). The CDR3 loop is CASSQDAAGSTDTQYF. For the CDR3, the DNA is TGTGCCAGCAGCCAAGATGCTGCGGGTAGCACAGATACGCAGTATTTT.

The gene calls are TRBV9 and TRBJ2-5; 8 bases fit TRBD1. Trimming removed 1 base from V and 1 base from J; junction bases left unmatched: 3. Germline CDR1 is SGDLS and CDR2 is YYNGEE. There are 15 residues in the CDR3. The CDR3 region has the DNA TGTGCCAGCAGCGTATCAGGGGGCCGCCAAGAGACCCAGTACTTC. It yields the protein CASSVSGGRQETQYF.

This clonotype has just a few counts. This chain connects TRBV27 to TRBJ2-3, with TRBD2 as a possible D gene (7 bases). CDR1 is MNHEY, CDR2 SMNVEV, per germline (reference sequence). Trimming removed 7 bases at V and 6 bases at J, with 17 bases between. This CDR3 has 14 amino acids. The CDR3 loop is CASTKLGGADTQYF. CDR3 DNA sequence: TGTGCCAGCACAAAGCTAGGGGGGGCTGATACGCAGTATTTT.

The V call is TRBV14, the J call TRBJ2-7, with 9 bases fitting TRBD2. The V segment lost 4 bases and the J segment 1 base; nucleotides outside the gene matches: 11. The CDR3 has 17 residues. Per the germline V gene, CDR1 is SGHDN and CDR2 is FVKESK. In DNA, the CDR3 is TGTGCCAGCAGCCTTACTATGCAAGCGGGGGGTTCCTACGAGCAGTACTTC. It encodes CASSLTMQAGGSYEQYF. Variable domain in full (rest from reference TRBV14 and TRBJ2-7): EAGVTQFPSHSVIEKGQTVTLRCDPISGHDNLYWYRRVMGKEIKFLLHFVKESKQDESGMPNNRFLAERTGGTYSTLKVQPAELEDSGVYFCASSLTMQAGGSYEQYFGPGTRLTVT.

This sequence joins TRBV11-2 and TRBJ2-6; TRBD2 aligns across 7 bases. The V segment lost 5 bases and the J segment 1 base; nucleotides outside the gene matches: 14. There are 19 residues in the CDR3. CDR1 SGHAT and CDR2 FQNNGV come from the germline V gene. In DNA, the CDR3 is TGTGCCAGCAGCGAAAGGACGGGACTACGCTTTTCTGGGGCCAACGTCCTGACTTTC. Encoded protein: CASSERTGLRFSGANVLTF.

This clonotype occurred once. This chain joins TRBV20-1 and TRBJ2-7, with TRBD1 matching 7 bases. The V gene's germline CDR1 is DFQATT and CDR2 SNEGSKA (reference sequence). This CDR3 spans 12 amino acids. Trimming at V came to 6 bases and at J to 5 bases, leaving 7 bases not matched to a gene. This CDR3 is CSAPGQNDEQYF. CDR3 coding DNA: TGCAGTGCCCCGGGACAGAACGACGAGCAGTACTTC.

This clonotype came up a few times. CDR3 loop: CASTSGGPNEQYF. DNA of the CDR3: TGCGCCAGCACCTCGGGGGGGCCGAACGAGCAGTACTTC. The chain employs TRBV5-1 and TRBJ2-7, with TRBD2 matching 8 bases. The CDR3 sequence is 13 residues long. Trimming cost V 6 bases and J 5 bases; bases outside gene matches: 7. Per germline, CDR1 SGHRS and CDR2 YFSETQ.

This chain uses TRBV5-6 with TRBJ2-3; a possible D gene is TRBD2 (6 bases). The CDR3 extends over 15 amino acids. Germline V gene sequence: CDR1 SGHDT, CDR2 YYEEEE. Trimming left V 4 bases short and J 2 bases short, with 14 bases between. CDR3 DNA: TGTGCCAGCAGCACCCCCCCGGGACTCACAGATACGCAGTATTTT. Its translation is CASSTPPGLTDTQYF. Full variable domain (remainder filled in from reference TRBV5-6 and TRBJ2-3): DAGVTQSPTHLIKTRGQQVTLRCSPKSGHDTVSWYQQALGQGPQFIFQYYEEEERQRGNFPDRFSGHQFPNYSSELNVNALLLGDSALYLCASSTPPGLTDTQYFGPGTRLTVL.

The rearrangement uses TRBV7-3 and TRBJ2-3; D is possibly TRBD2 (5 bases). The CDR3 runs 16 residues. The ends were cut back, 2 bases at V and 0 bases at J, with 12 bases in the middle. Germline V gives CDR1 SGHTA, CDR2 FQGTGA. Here the CDR3 reads CASSLVRGSSTDTQYF. CDR3 nucleotide sequence: TGTGCCAGCAGCTTAGTACGCGGGTCCAGCACAGATACGCAGTATTTT.

The chain links TRBV11-1 to TRBJ2-7; TRBD2 matches at 9 bases. This CDR3 is built from 18 residues. From germline, CDR1 is SGHAT and CDR2 FQDESV (reference sequence). V shed 7 bases and J 2 bases; nucleotides not matched to a gene: 18. CDR3 protein: CASTLLPGLATPPYEQYF. The CDR3 bases are TGTGCCAGCACCCTCCTACCGGGACTAGCCACTCCCCCCTACGAGCAGTACTTC.

The sample holds a few counts of this clonotype. CDR3: CSASPWTSGNNEQFF. The CDR3 DNA reads TGCAGTGCTAGCCCGTGGACTAGCGGGAACAATGAGCAGTTCTTC. The V and J genes are TRBV20-1 and TRBJ2-1; 12 bases line up with TRBD2. After removal of 3 bases from V and 5 bases from J, the junction contained 5 bases not matched to a gene. Germline values: CDR1 DFQATT, CDR2 SNEGSKA (reference sequence). The CDR3 length is 15 residues.

This clonotype was picked up a small number of times. The chain is built from TRBV12-3 or TRBV12-4 and TRBJ2-3; D gene uncertain. The CDR3 is made up of 10 amino acids. V lost 10 bases and J lost 1, with 3 bases in between. The chain's CDR3 is CATGTDTQYF. The CDR3 DNA reads as TGTGCCACCGGCACAGATACGCAGTATTTT.

The chain combines TRBV6-1 with TRBJ2-7; D may be TRBD2 (6 bases). V was shortened by 6 bases and J by 7 bases, with 22 bases between the two germline ends. The CDR3 spans 15 residues. Germline V gives CDR1 MNHNS, CDR2 SASEGT. The CDR3, as DNA: TGTGCCAGCAGGGCCTCGGGCGGGAACAGCAGGGAGCAGTACTTC. Translated: CASRASGGNSREQYF.

This clonotype was seen a handful of times. The V gene is TRBV24-1, the J gene TRBJ2-2; a weak D match, TRBD1 (6 bases). V was shortened by 6 bases and J by 0 bases, with 10 bases between the two germline ends. CDR3 size: 15 residues. Germline CDR1 is KGHDR and CDR2 is SFDVKD. CDR3: CATSPRGANTGELFF. DNA for the CDR3: TGTGCCACCAGTCCCAGGGGCGCGAACACCGGGGAGCTGTTTTTT.

The chain uses TRBV5-1 and TRBJ2-1; 7 nucleotides line up with TRBD2. This CDR3 is built from 15 residues. The J segment lost 3 bases and the V segment lost 1 base, leaving 4 bases of the junction unmatched. Germline loops: CDR1 SGHRS, CDR2 YFSETQ. DNA of the CDR3: TGCGCCAGCAGCTTGATGTGGGAGGGCTACAATGAGCAGTTCTTC. Amino acid sequence: CASSLMWEGYNEQFF.

In DNA form, the CDR3 reads TGTGCTAGTGGTTTGGAAACAGGTTCTGAAGCTTTCTTT. Translating gives CASGLETGSEAFF. The V call is TRBV3-1, the J call TRBJ1-1; perhaps TRBD1 as D (5 bases). The CDR3 contains 13 residues. Germline V gene data show CDR1 as LGHDT and CDR2 as YNNKEL (reference sequence). The complete variable domain, with remaining parts taken from reference TRBV3-1 and TRBJ1-1, reads DTAVSQTPKYLVTQMGNDKSIKCEQNLGHDTMYWYKQDSKKFLKIMFSYNNKELIINETVPNRFSPKSPDKAHLNLHINSLELGDSAVYFCASGLETGSEAFFGQGTRLTVV.

This clonotype was recorded many times. CDR3 sequence: CASSLVGARNTEAFF. As DNA, the CDR3 is TGTGCCAGCAGCTTAGTAGGGGCCAGGAACACTGAAGCTTTCTTT. The chain has TRBV7-2 and TRBJ1-1; D might be TRBD1 (5 bases). Germline V gives CDR1 SGHTA, CDR2 FQGNSA. V dropped 1 base and J dropped 1 base, with 10 bases sitting between them. CDR3 size: 15 residues. Together with reference TRBV7-2 and TRBJ1-1, the CDR3 gives the full variable domain: GAGVSQSPSNKVTEKGKDVELRCDPISGHTALYWYRQSLGQGLEFLIYFQGNSAPDKSGLPSDRFSAERTGGSVSTLTIQRTQQEDSAVYLCASSLVGARNTEAFFGQGTRLTVV.

This chain uses TRBV4-3 with TRBJ2-5; no clear D gene. Germline CDR1 LGHNA, CDR2 YSLEER. The V and J ends lost 1 base and 1 base respectively, with 7 bases between them. The CDR3 runs 14 residues. In nucleotides, the CDR3 is TGCGCCAGCAGCCAAGTGTTCGCCCAAGAGACCCAGTACTTC. This encodes CASSQVFAQETQYF.

The rearrangement uses TRBV20-1 and TRBJ1-4; D is ambiguous. Trimming removed 0 bases at V and 10 bases at J, with 18 bases between. The CDR3 sequence is 15 residues long. Germline V CDR1 and CDR2: DFQATT, SNEGSKA (reference sequence). Here the CDR3 reads CSARDDTGLWGKLFF. Written as DNA, the CDR3 is TGCAGTGCTAGAGATGATACGGGGTTATGGGGAAAACTGTTTTTT.

This clonotype has more than one count but fewer than ten. This sequence joins TRBV6-1 and TRBJ2-3; unclear D gene. This CDR3 comprises 13 residues. Trimming shortened V by 6 bases and J by 0 bases, and 7 bases separated the two germline ends. The germline gives CDR1 MNHNS, CDR2 SASEGT. The CDR3 sequence: CASRTPSTDTQYF. The DNA of the CDR3 is TGTGCCAGCAGAACACCTAGCACAGATACGCAGTATTTT.

This clonotype was detected a few times. This chain connects TRBV30 to TRBJ2-2, with 9 bases fitting TRBD2. This CDR3 has 17 residues. Losses at the gene ends were 5 bases for V and 3 bases for J; bases not matched to a gene: 13. Per the germline V gene, CDR1 is GTSNPN and CDR2 is SVGIG (reference sequence). CDR3 DNA: TGTGCCTGGGGGGGGTTGGCGGGAGGGCCTGACACCGGGGAGCTGTTTTTT. Translating gives CAWGGLAGGPDTGELFF.

This CDR3 is CASSYPSQGSYEQYF. The CDR3, as DNA: TGTGCCAGCAGTTACCCGTCACAGGGGAGCTACGAGCAGTACTTC. This sequence joins TRBV6-5 and TRBJ2-7, with 7 bases fitting TRBD1. CDR1 is MNHEY, CDR2 SVGAGI, per germline. This CDR3 spans 15 amino acids. With 2 bases clipped from V and 3 bases from J, the junction kept 7 bases outside the gene matches.

Ten or more counts support this clonotype. The chain uses TRBV12-3 or TRBV12-4 and TRBJ1-1, with a tentative D call TRBD1 (5 bases). The CDR3 sequence is 13 residues long. V lost 5 bases and J lost 5, with 12 bases in between. The CDR3 nucleotides are TGTGCCAGCAGTCCCCCAGGGTGGACTGAAGCTTTCTTT. Residues: CASSPPGWTEAFF.